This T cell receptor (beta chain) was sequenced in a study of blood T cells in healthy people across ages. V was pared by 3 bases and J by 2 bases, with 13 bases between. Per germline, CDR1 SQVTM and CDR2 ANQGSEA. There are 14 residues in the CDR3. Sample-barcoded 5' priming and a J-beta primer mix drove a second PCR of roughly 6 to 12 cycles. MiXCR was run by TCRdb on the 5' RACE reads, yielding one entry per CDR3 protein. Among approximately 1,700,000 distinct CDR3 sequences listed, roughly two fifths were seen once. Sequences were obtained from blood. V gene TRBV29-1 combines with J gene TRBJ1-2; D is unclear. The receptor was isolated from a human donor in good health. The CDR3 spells CSVERLLQNYGYTF. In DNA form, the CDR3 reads TGCAGCGTTGAGAGGCTCCTGCAGAACTATGGCTACACCTTC.